The 24 T cell receptor beta chains presented below share a single source sample, sequenced in a study of regulatory T cells in long-lasting Graves disease. As to time point: persistent/refractory GD, antithyroid drugs over 5 years with positive TRAb. PBMCs were the source of the RNA used for TCR sequencing. TCR beta libraries were built with iRepertoire HTBI primers and Arm-PCR of CDR3 regions. Each CDR3 protein gets one entry after TCRdb re-called the multiplex PCR reads with MiXCR. The sample includes some 280,000 distinct CDR3 sequences, 22% of them seen just once. The sample consisted of peripheral blood mononuclear cells (PBMCs), taken when the disease was refractory, from a patient treated with antithyroid drugs. The source of these receptors is a female donor with Graves disease.

This clonotype was detected ten times or more. The genes are TRBV12-3 or TRBV12-4 and TRBJ2-7; TRBD1 matches at 7 bases. The CDR3 covers 15 residues. The V gene end was trimmed by 2 bases and the J gene end by 2 bases; junction bases not matched to a gene: 6. This CDR3 reads CASSLNRGSAYEQYF. The CDR3, as DNA: TGTGCCAGCAGTTTAAACAGGGGATCGGCCTACGAGCAGTACTTC.

This clonotype was counted a few times. The rearrangement uses TRBV5-1 and TRBJ1-5; D is undetermined. CDR3 length equals 14 residues. Trimming stripped 0 bases from V and 7 bases from J, with 11 bases between. CDR1 and CDR2 (germline): SGHRS, YFSETQ. CDR3 bases: TGCGCCAGCAGCTTGGAGGGCGGAGAACAGCCCCAGCATTTT. Translation gives CASSLEGGEQPQHF.

This sequence joins TRBV5-1 and TRBJ1-2, with D possibly TRBD1 on 6 matching bases. The CDR3 consists of 13 residues. With 2 bases removed from V and 6 bases from J, the gap between germline ends came to 11 bases. Germline lookup yields CDR1 SGHRS and CDR2 YFSETQ. The CDR3 DNA reads TGCGCCAGCAGCTTCACAGGGTGGGATGGCTACACCTTC. This codes for CASSFTGWDGYTF.

The gene calls are TRBV20-1 and TRBJ2-7; 9 nucleotides align to TRBD2. The CDR3 sequence is 14 residues long. Germline V gene data show CDR1 as DFQATT and CDR2 as SNEGSKA (reference sequence). The V gene end was trimmed by 3 bases and the J gene end by 3 bases; junction bases not matched to a gene: 6. CDR3 region: CSARTSGGNYEQYF. The CDR3 DNA reads TGCAGTGCTAGGACTAGCGGAGGTAACTACGAGCAGTACTTC.

The rearrangement uses TRBV10-1 and TRBJ1-2; D unclear. Per the germline V gene, CDR1 is WNHNN and CDR2 is SYGVQD (reference sequence). This CDR3 is built from 13 residues. Trimming cost V 5 bases and J 7 bases, with 14 bases left between them. This chain's CDR3 is CASSPGGFGGYTF. DNA of the CDR3: TGCGCCAGCAGTCCAGGAGGATTTGGTGGCTACACCTTC.

This clonotype was seen many times. The CDR3 DNA is TGTGCCAGCAGCTTCCACGTAAGCTCCTACAATGAGCAGTTCTTC. This encodes CASSFHVSSYNEQFF. The gene calls are TRBV7-2 and TRBJ2-1; D unclear. This CDR3 contains 15 residues. The V and J ends lost 3 bases and 0 bases respectively, with 9 bases between them. Looked up from germline, CDR1 is SGHTA and CDR2 is FQGNSA.

To note about this clonotype: With a much larger clone just one base away, this may be a read error. The chain links TRBV13 to TRBJ1-1, with no clear D. The CDR3 spans 15 residues. Per germline, CDR1 PRHDT and CDR2 FYEKMQ (reference sequence). The CDR3 sequence is CASSLTQVGNTGAFF. CDR3 sequence (DNA): TGTGCCAGCAGCTTAACCCAGGTGGGGAACACTGGAGCTTTCTTT.

This clonotype was seen a few times. The chain couples TRBV29-1 to TRBJ2-5, with D uncertain. Per germline, CDR1 SQVTM and CDR2 ANQGSEA. The CDR3 totals 12 residues. The germline V and J ends were trimmed by 5 bases and 4 bases, with 11 bases remaining between them. This CDR3 reads CSVSLIPETQYF. The CDR3 bases are TGCAGCGTTTCCTTGATCCCAGAGACCCAGTACTTC.

This clonotype was recorded a few times. V gene TRBV6-1 combines with J gene TRBJ2-7; 10 positions agree with TRBD1. Germline V gene data show CDR1 as MNHNS and CDR2 as SASEGT. V shed 5 bases, J shed 6 bases, and the junction held 13 bases outside the gene matches. CDR3 length: 16 amino acids. CDR3 region: CASSLHGQGGLGEQYF. Written as DNA, the CDR3 is TGTGCCAGCAGTCTCCACGGACAGGGGGGTCTGGGCGAGCAGTACTTC.

The sample holds many counts of this clonotype. This chain connects TRBV7-9 to TRBJ2-7, with 10 nucleotides matching TRBD2. Losses at the gene ends were 5 bases for V and 2 bases for J; bases not matched to a gene: 6. The CDR3 runs to 15 residues. In germline, CDR1 is SEHNR, CDR2 FQNEAQ (reference sequence). CDR3 amino acids: CASSTTSGETYEQYF. The CDR3 bases are TGTGCCAGCAGCACCACTAGCGGGGAGACCTACGAGCAGTACTTC.

This clonotype was seen ten or more times. This chain uses TRBV20-1 with TRBJ2-5; tentative D call: TRBD1 (7 bases). Germline CDR1 reads DFQATT; CDR2 reads SNEGSKA (reference sequence). V lost 1 base to trimming and J lost 5 bases, with 11 bases between them. CDR3 size: 13 residues. CDR3 in amino acids: CSARVTGRETQYF. In DNA form, the CDR3 reads TGCAGTGCTAGAGTGACAGGGAGGGAGACCCAGTACTTC.

This clonotype was recorded a few times. The J gene is TRBJ1-5, the V gene TRBV27; D remains ambiguous. The ends were cut back, 1 base at V and 11 bases at J, with 18 bases in the middle. Germline CDR1 reads MNHEY; CDR2 reads SMNVEV (reference sequence). The CDR3 runs 15 residues. In DNA form, the CDR3 reads TGTGCCAGCAGTTTATGCGTTACCTTTCTGGAAGCCCAGCATTTT. Translation: CASSLCVTFLEAQHF.

The chain uses TRBV6-2 or TRBV6-3 and TRBJ2-7, with unresolved D. Germline values: CDR1 MNHEY, CDR2 SVGEGT. With 0 bases removed from V and 4 bases from J, the gap between germline ends came to 7 bases. This CDR3 is 13 amino acids long. CDR3 in amino acids: CASSYSRSYEQYF. The CDR3 DNA sequence: TGTGCCAGCAGTTACTCTAGATCGTACGAGCAGTACTTC.

The chain joins TRBV9 to TRBJ1-3, with D hard to call. Per germline, CDR1 SGDLS and CDR2 YYNGEE. V was trimmed by 3 bases and J by 2 bases, leaving 12 bases between them. The CDR3 is made up of 15 amino acids. CDR3 region: CASSDRAAAGNTIYF. In DNA form, the CDR3 reads TGTGCCAGCAGCGACCGGGCGGCGGCTGGAAACACCATATATTTT.

This clonotype was recorded a few times. This chain links TRBV9 with TRBJ1-4; 7 positions agree with TRBD1. CDR1 is SGDLS and CDR2 is YYNGEE in the germline V gene. V lost 4 bases to trimming and J lost 8 bases; unmatched junction nucleotides: 11. The CDR3 is made up of 15 amino acids. The CDR3, as DNA: TGTGCCAGCAGCACCCGCACAGGGGATAACGAAAAACTGTTTTTT. Translated, it gives CASSTRTGDNEKLFF.

As concerns this clonotype: Germline and junction disagree at one end, which may indicate a read error. This chain connects TRBV2 to TRBJ2-1; the match to TRBD2 covers 8 bases. CDR1 is SNHLY, CDR2 FYNNEI, per germline. The CDR3 consists of 14 residues. This CDR3 reads CTSVPSGPFNEQFF. The DNA for the CDR3 is TGTACCAGCGTTCCTAGCGGGCCATTCAATGAGCAGTTCTTC.

This clonotype was found a few times. This sequence joins TRBV6-5 and TRBJ1-6, with a weak D call TRBD1 (5 bases). The V end was cut by 2 bases, the J end by 7 bases, with 18 bases between. The CDR3 contains 17 residues. Germline CDR1 and CDR2: MNHEY and SVGAGI. The CDR3 loop reads CASSYAGPGASNSPLHF. CDR3 DNA sequence: TGTGCCAGCAGTTACGCAGGGCCTGGGGCGTCCAATTCACCCCTCCACTTT.

This chain joins TRBV7-9 and TRBJ1-2; TRBD1 agrees at 7 bases. Germline CDR1 is SEHNR and CDR2 is FQNEAQ (reference sequence). V shed 5 bases, J shed 2 bases, and the junction held 8 bases outside the gene matches. This CDR3 comprises 15 residues. The CDR3 loop reads CASSRLRDSNYGYTF. The CDR3 coding sequence is TGTGCCAGCAGCCGACTACGGGACAGCAACTATGGCTACACCTTC.

This clonotype was recorded many times. The CDR3 DNA reads as TGCAGTGCTAGTCCACTATGGGAGACCCAGTACTTC. It translates to CSASPLWETQYF. The V and J genes are TRBV20-1 and TRBJ2-5, with D hard to call. The CDR3 consists of 12 residues. Germline lookup yields CDR1 DFQATT and CDR2 SNEGSKA (reference sequence). Between the trimmed V and J ends, which lost 3 bases and 5 bases, there was a span of 10 bases.

The chain recombines TRBV29-1 with TRBJ1-1, with 12 bases aligning to TRBD1. CDR1 is SQVTM and CDR2 is ANQGSEA in the germline V gene. This CDR3 comprises 13 residues. Trimming removed 8 bases from V and 4 bases from J; junction bases left unmatched: 5. The CDR3 sequence is CSSGTGGFTEAFF. The CDR3 region has the DNA TGCAGCTCCGGGACAGGGGGCTTCACTGAAGCTTTCTTT.

The chain employs TRBV6-1 and TRBJ1-1, with 9 bases matching TRBD1. The germline CDR1 and CDR2 sequences are MNHNS and SASEGT. Trimming took 5 bases from V and 9 from J; bases not matched to a gene: 10. This CDR3 is 14 amino acids long. CDR3 amino acids: CASSPGQGMFKAFF. CDR3 sequence (DNA): TGTGCCAGCAGTCCGGGACAGGGCATGTTCAAAGCTTTCTTT.

In this sample, this clonotype turned up a few times. V and J are TRBV28 and TRBJ1-6, with no clear D. Deletions cut 6 bases from V and 7 bases from J, with 13 bases between. The CDR3 runs to 14 residues. Germline loops: CDR1 MDHEN, CDR2 SYDVKM. The CDR3 loop is CASSPDPRNSPLHF. The CDR3 region has the DNA TGTGCCAGCAGCCCTGACCCACGAAATTCACCCCTCCACTTT. Together with reference TRBV28 and TRBJ1-6, the CDR3 gives the full variable domain: DVKVTQSSRYLVKRTGEKVFLECVQDMDHENMFWYRQDPGLGLRLIYFSYDVKMKEKGDIPEGYSVSREKKERFSLILESASTNQTSMYLCASSPDPRNSPLHFGNGTRLTVT.

About this clonotype itself: With a much larger clone just one base away, this may be a read error. The rearrangement uses TRBV6-5 and TRBJ2-7, with D possibly being TRBD2 (5 bases). V lost 4 bases, J lost 2 bases, and 18 bases lay in between. The germline CDR1 and CDR2 sequences are MNHEY and SVGAGI. The CDR3 spans 16 residues. The CDR3, as DNA: TGTGCCAGCAGTTTCTCGACCGCACTAGGGACCTACGAGCAGTACTTC. This codes for CASSFSTALGTYEQYF.

This clonotype appeared many times. The rearrangement uses TRBV6-2 or TRBV6-3 and TRBJ2-2; D call uncertain. Germline lookup yields CDR1 MNHEY and CDR2 SVGEGT. CDR3 length: 15 residues. The ends were cut back, 2 bases at V and 7 bases at J, with 14 bases in the middle. The CDR3 loop reads CASSYTPPVSGELFF. CDR3 coding DNA: TGTGCCAGCAGTTACACCCCCCCCGTAAGCGGGGAGCTGTTTTTT.